These 23 T cell receptor beta chains originate from one sample sequenced in a study of human T cells and chemical hapten exposure. The time point here: pre-sensitization, week 0. Treatment defined: therapeutic diphenylcyclopropenone sensitization with weekly scalp DPC. In TCRdb, the RACE reads were re-called with MiXCR into one record per CDR3 protein. The sample has 62,000 or so distinct CDR3 sequences, about a tenth seen once. Sequencing used whole blood, obtained in connection with sensitization to the hapten diphenylcyclopropenone (DPC). These receptors all stem from a woman in her fifties or sixties with alopecia areata. Some clones in this sample may be carry-over from other donors' samples.

This clonotype occurred many times. The rearrangement uses TRBV20-1 and TRBJ2-3, with 9 bases identical to TRBD1. The V gene end was trimmed by 0 bases and the J gene end by 1 base; junction bases not matched to a gene: 8. Germline CDR1 DFQATT, CDR2 SNEGSKA (reference sequence). The CDR3 loop spans 17 amino acids. CDR3 amino acids: CSARDSGTGLRTDTQYF. CDR3 in DNA: TGCAGTGCTAGAGATTCCGGGACAGGGTTACGCACAGATACGCAGTATTTT.

This clonotype was seen a handful of times. V usage is TRBV6-5 and J usage is TRBJ2-6; D unclear. Germline loops: CDR1 MNHEY, CDR2 SVGAGI. The CDR3 is 18 amino acids. Trimming shortened V by 0 bases and J by 0 bases, and 12 bases separated the two germline ends. The CDR3 nucleotides read TGTGCCAGCAGTTACTCAGTCCCAGCAAACTCTGGGGCCAACGTCCTGACTTTC. Translated, it gives CASSYSVPANSGANVLTF.

This clonotype was picked up many times. The chain joins TRBV4-2 to TRBJ2-2; D is uncertain. The CDR3 length is 14 residues. V dropped 5 bases and J dropped 3 bases, with 10 bases sitting between them. The germline CDR1 and CDR2 sequences are LGHNA and YNFKEQ. The CDR3 reads CASSSQWDTGELFF. The CDR3 coding sequence is TGTGCCAGCAGCTCCCAATGGGACACCGGGGAGCTGTTTTTT.

In its sample, this clonotype was seen many times. The chain links TRBV4-1 to TRBJ1-2, with D possibly TRBD1 on 6 matching bases. The CDR3 totals 14 residues. Looked up from germline, CDR1 is MGHRA and CDR2 is YSYEKL. The germline V and J ends were trimmed by 0 bases and 6 bases, with 11 bases remaining between them. The CDR3 sequence is CASSQEVQGDGYTF. In nucleotides, the CDR3 is TGCGCCAGCAGCCAAGAGGTACAGGGTGATGGCTACACCTTC.

There are a few counts of this clonotype. The rearrangement joins TRBV25-1 to TRBJ2-7, with TRBD2 matching 7 bases. The germline V gene encodes CDR1 MGHDK and CDR2 SYGVNS. The CDR3 totals 14 residues. V lost 6 bases, J lost 5 bases, and 10 bases stayed unmatched. The chain's CDR3 is CASRLGGSNHEQYF. The CDR3 DNA reads TGTGCCAGCAGGCTGGGGGGGAGCAACCACGAGCAGTACTTC.

This clonotype has more than one count but fewer than ten. The chain is built from TRBV5-1 and TRBJ1-1, with TRBD1 identical over 7 bases. CDR3 size: 14 residues. V trimming: 4 bases; J trimming: 5 bases; junction bases outside the gene matches: 8. Germline lookup yields CDR1 SGHRS and CDR2 YFSETQ. The CDR3 reads CASSSGTVSTEAFF. In DNA, the CDR3 is TGCGCCAGCAGCAGCGGGACAGTCTCGACTGAAGCTTTCTTT.

The J gene is TRBJ1-5, the V gene TRBV6-6, with 10 bases that match TRBD1. This CDR3 is built from 15 residues. Per the germline V gene, CDR1 is MNHNY and CDR2 is SVGAGI (reference sequence). Trimming removed 6 bases from V and 4 bases from J; junction bases left unmatched: 6. The CDR3 DNA reads as TGTGCCAGCAGCCCGAGGGACAGGGGAAATCAGCCCCAGCATTTT. It codes for CASSPRDRGNQPQHF.

The rearrangement joins TRBV7-2 to TRBJ2-2; 9 nucleotides agree with TRBD1. Germline assignment: CDR1 SGHTA and CDR2 FQGNSA. The ends lost 5 bases at V and 5 bases at J; junction bases unmatched: 6. CDR3 length equals 15 residues. In DNA, the CDR3 is TGTGCCAGCAGCAACAGGGGGCGCCGGACCGGGGAGCTGTTTTTT. Its translation: CASSNRGRRTGELFF. The entire variable domain, with the rest obtained from reference TRBV7-2 and TRBJ2-2, is as follows: GAGVSQSPSNKVTEKGKDVELRCDPISGHTALYWYRQSLGQGLEFLIYFQGNSAPDKSGLPSDRFSAERTGGSVSTLTIQRTQQEDSAVYLCASSNRGRRTGELFFGEGSRLTVL.

This clonotype was observed at least ten times. The chain carries TRBV18 and TRBJ2-5; 7 nucleotides agree with TRBD2. Per germline, CDR1 KGHSH and CDR2 LQKENI. The CDR3 totals 16 residues. After removal of 0 bases from V and 1 base from J, the junction contained 5 bases not matched to a gene. The CDR3 protein is CASSPPRERAQETQYF. In nucleotides, the CDR3 is TGTGCCAGCTCACCACCGCGGGAGAGGGCCCAAGAGACCCAGTACTTC.

J is TRBJ2-1 and V is TRBV7-2, with no clear D. Germline V gives CDR1 SGHTA, CDR2 FQGNSA. CDR3 length equals 12 residues. Trimming left V 0 bases short and J 10 bases short, with 7 bases between. The CDR3 sequence: CASSLALREQFF. DNA for the CDR3: TGTGCCAGCAGCTTAGCCCTAAGGGAGCAGTTCTTC.

This clonotype was seen at least ten times. DNA of the CDR3: TGCAGCGTTGGATATACCGCGGGGACTAGCGTCCCCCGGGAGTACTTC. Protein sequence: CSVGYTAGTSVPREYF. This chain links TRBV29-1 with TRBJ2-7, with 10 bases identical to TRBD2. Germline CDR1 SQVTM, CDR2 ANQGSEA. The V gene end was trimmed by 4 bases and the J gene end by 11 bases; junction bases not matched to a gene: 20. The CDR3 is made up of 16 amino acids.

Ten or more counts support this clonotype. The V gene is TRBV12-3 or TRBV12-4, the J gene TRBJ1-2; 10 nucleotides align to TRBD1. After removal of 5 bases from V and 7 bases from J, the junction contained 10 bases not matched to a gene. CDR3 length: 15 amino acids. CDR3 coding DNA: TGTGCCAGCAGTCGGGACAGGGGCCCCTACGGTGGCTACACCTTC. It specifies CASSRDRGPYGGYTF.

In this sample, this clonotype turned up many times. This sequence joins TRBV4-1 and TRBJ2-2; D unclear. This CDR3 has 17 residues. V gave up 4 bases and J gave up 1 base, with 16 bases separating them. Looked up from germline, CDR1 is MGHRA and CDR2 is YSYEKL. CDR3 coding DNA: TGCGCCAGCAGCCGGAATGGCATGCGAGGGAACACCGGGGAGCTGTTTTTT. Translating gives CASSRNGMRGNTGELFF.

The rearrangement uses TRBV7-8 and TRBJ1-2, with 8 bases identical to TRBD1. V gave up 6 bases and J gave up 6 bases; unmatched junction bases: 12. Germline assignment: CDR1 SGHVS and CDR2 FQNEAQ. CDR3 length: 15 amino acids. The CDR3 is CASSNQPPGGHGYTF. The CDR3, as DNA: TGTGCCAGCAGTAACCAGCCTCCAGGGGGCCATGGCTACACCTTC.

This clonotype was detected only a few times. The chain employs TRBV7-6 and TRBJ2-2; weak D call: TRBD2 (6 bases). The CDR3 extends over 17 amino acids. In germline, CDR1 is SGHVS, CDR2 FNYEAQ. Trimming took off 3 bases at V and 6 bases at J, with 20 bases between the two ends. CDR3 sequence reads: CASSFPQRVSSSGELFF. In DNA form, the CDR3 reads TGTGCCAGCAGCTTCCCTCAGCGGGTTTCATCATCCGGGGAGCTGTTTTTT.

This clonotype has at least ten counts. This chain connects TRBV7-9 to TRBJ2-1; D uncertain. The CDR3 is 12 amino acids. CDR1 is SEHNR and CDR2 is FQNEAQ in the germline V gene (reference sequence). V dropped 5 bases and J dropped 5 bases, with 7 bases sitting between them. The CDR3 DNA follows: TGTGCCAGCAGCGCGATGGACAATGAGCAGTTCTTC. It codes for CASSAMDNEQFF. The full variable domain, with the rest looked up from reference TRBV7-9 and TRBJ2-1, is DTGVSQNPRHKITKRGQNVTFRCDPISEHNRLYWYRQTLGQGPEFLTYFQNEAQLEKSRLLSDRFSAERPKGSFSTLEIQRTEQGDSAMYLCASSAMDNEQFFGPGTRLTVL.

The table lists this clonotype with many counts. V usage is TRBV12-3 or TRBV12-4 and J usage is TRBJ2-1, with D unresolved. This CDR3 has 15 residues. V was pared by 7 bases and J by 2 bases, with 15 bases between. This CDR3 reads CASTPRSVPYNEQFF. In DNA form, the CDR3 reads TGTGCCAGCACTCCCCGATCAGTACCCTACAATGAGCAGTTCTTC.

This clonotype showed up many times. The chain is built from TRBV29-1 and TRBJ2-6, with 7 positions matching TRBD1. Germline-derived CDR1 and CDR2 are SQVTM and ANQGSEA. The trim removed 6 bases at V and 0 bases at J, leaving 5 bases unmatched. The CDR3 extends over 15 amino acids. CDR3 sequence reads: CSVQGFGSGANVLTF. The DNA of the CDR3 is TGCAGCGTACAGGGGTTTGGCTCTGGGGCCAACGTCCTGACTTTC.

This chain uses TRBV14 with TRBJ1-5, with D tentatively TRBD1 (5 bases). Germline V gene lookup returns CDR1 SGHDN and CDR2 FVKESK. V shed 4 bases and J shed 0 bases, with 7 bases lying between them. This CDR3 has 14 amino acids. The CDR3 nucleotides are TGTGCCAGCAGCCGACAGCCTAGCAATCAGCCCCAGCATTTT. It specifies CASSRQPSNQPQHF.

This clonotype came up many times. V usage is TRBV24-1 and J usage is TRBJ2-1, with a weak D call TRBD1 (5 bases). Germline CDR1 and CDR2: KGHDR and SFDVKD. CDR3 length: 13 residues. Trimming cost V 5 bases and J 3 bases, with 7 bases left between them. The chain's CDR3 is CATSAGIYNEQFF. The CDR3 region has the DNA TGTGCCACCAGTGCAGGGATCTACAATGAGCAGTTCTTC.

This chain connects TRBV27 to TRBJ2-7, with 8 bases aligning to TRBD1. Germline values: CDR1 MNHEY, CDR2 SMNVEV (reference sequence). J gave up 6 bases and V 2 bases, and 9 bases lay outside the gene matches. This CDR3 spans 15 amino acids. This chain's CDR3 is CASSLTRGLNGEQYF. DNA for the CDR3: TGTGCCAGCAGTTTAACCAGGGGGCTGAATGGCGAGCAGTACTTC.

The V gene is TRBV29-1, the J gene TRBJ2-1; 7 bases align to TRBD2. The trim removed 7 bases at V and 2 bases at J, leaving 11 bases unmatched. Germline V gene lookup returns CDR1 SQVTM and CDR2 ANQGSEA. This CDR3 is 15 amino acids long. The CDR3 protein is CSATSSGVAYNEQFF. For the CDR3, the DNA is TGCAGCGCGACATCAAGCGGGGTGGCCTACAATGAGCAGTTCTTC.

A few counts support this clonotype. The chain combines TRBV19 with TRBJ1-5, with 8 positions matching TRBD1. Per germline, CDR1 LNHDA and CDR2 SQIVND (reference sequence). Trimming took 3 bases from V and 7 from J; bases not matched to a gene: 8. The CDR3 is made up of 15 amino acids. CDR3 protein: CASSMNRTGPQPQHF. The CDR3 nucleotides read TGTGCCAGTAGTATGAATCGGACAGGGCCCCAGCCCCAGCATTTT.